This T cell receptor beta chain comes out of a study of blood T cell repertoires in COVID-19. Sequenced by immunoSEQ multiplex PCR; TCRdb stores in-frame clones only, minus some. The sample lists 200,000 to 250,000 clones, roughly 84% occurring once. Germline V gives CDR1 LNHDA, CDR2 SQIVND (reference sequence). The CDR3 length is 17 residues. V trimming: 6 bases; J trimming: 4 bases; junction bases outside the gene matches: 16. This sequence was found in a woman of 80 years or more with acute or convalescent COVID-19. The material sequenced was peripheral blood. The gene calls are TRBV19 and TRBJ1-2, with 8 bases that match TRBD1. CDR3 sequence reads: CASSSIEIGQGGYGYTF. DNA of the CDR3: TGTGCCAGTAGCTCAATAGAAATCGGACAGGGCGGCTATGGCTACACCTTC.